These 25 T cell receptor beta chains originate from one sample sequenced in a study of identical twins. Via MiXCR, TCRdb re-called the 5' RACE reads, giving one row per CDR3 protein. This sample has a few hundred thousand distinct CDR3 sequences, with roughly 13% found just once. Another study also made use of these data, one on yellow fever vaccine responses in identical twins.

Sample: CD4+ T cells sorted from blood. The receptors come from a woman aged 18-30 years in good health.

This CDR3 is CASSLLWGSSYNEQFF. The CDR3 bases are TGTGCCAGCAGCTTGTTGTGGGGGAGCTCCTACAATGAGCAGTTCTTC. V usage is TRBV5-6 and J usage is TRBJ2-1, with D tentatively TRBD1 or TRBD2 (5 bases each). The ends were cut back, 1 base at V and 0 bases at J, with 11 bases in the middle. Germline loops: CDR1 SGHDT, CDR2 YYEEEE. The CDR3 loop spans 16 amino acids. The full variable domain, its missing parts supplied by reference TRBV5-6 and TRBJ2-1, is DAGVTQSPTHLIKTRGQQVTLRCSPKSGHDTVSWYQQALGQGPQFIFQYYEEEERQRGNFPDRFSGHQFPNYSSELNVNALLLGDSALYLCASSLLWGSSYNEQFFGPGTRLTVL.

The rearrangement links TRBV5-1 to TRBJ2-7, with D tentatively TRBD1 or TRBD2 (5 bases each). This CDR3 contains 13 residues. Germline assignment: CDR1 SGHRS and CDR2 YFSETQ. Trimming pared 2 bases from V and 1 base from J, leaving 7 bases between. The CDR3, as DNA: TGCGCCAGCAGCTTCGAGGGGTCCTACGAGCAGTACTTC. The encoded protein is CASSFEGSYEQYF.

This chain joins TRBV30 and TRBJ2-3; 11 nucleotides agree with TRBD2. With V trimmed by 8 bases and J by 3 bases, 13 bases remained unmatched. The CDR3 contains 16 residues. Germline-derived CDR1 and CDR2 are GTSNPN and SVGIG (reference sequence). The CDR3 bases are TGTGCCCAACTAGCGGGGGTGGCCGGGGTGACAGATACGCAGTATTTT. Residues: CAQLAGVAGVTDTQYF.

There are a few counts of this clonotype. The genes are TRBV20-1 and TRBJ2-1; a weak D match, TRBD1 (6 bases). The length of the CDR3 is 13 residues. CDR1 is DFQATT and CDR2 is SNEGSKA in the germline V gene (reference sequence). V was shortened by 6 bases and J by 6 bases, with 15 bases between the two germline ends. The chain's CDR3 is CSAPGQWFNEQFF. The CDR3 DNA sequence: TGCAGTGCCCCAGGACAGTGGTTCAATGAGCAGTTCTTC.

Only a few counts were recorded for this clonotype. V usage is TRBV6-1 and J usage is TRBJ1-5, with TRBD1 identical over 9 bases. Unmatched junction bases numbered 7, after V lost 5 bases and J lost 5 bases. Germline CDR1 reads MNHNS; CDR2 reads SASEGT. The length of the CDR3 is 15 residues. The CDR3 loop is CASSTGTGLYQPQHF. CDR3 nucleotide sequence: TGTGCCAGCAGTACCGGGACAGGGTTGTATCAGCCCCAGCATTTT.

V and J are TRBV9 and TRBJ2-1; 8 positions agree with TRBD1. CDR1 is SGDLS and CDR2 is YYNGEE in the germline V gene. This CDR3 is built from 16 residues. V shed 0 bases, J shed 5 bases, and the junction held 7 bases outside the gene matches. The CDR3, as DNA: TGTGCCAGCAGCGTAGGTGTACAGGGGGTAAACAATGAGCAGTTCTTC. Protein sequence: CASSVGVQGVNNEQFF.

The chain couples TRBV29-1 to TRBJ2-1; weak D call: TRBD2 (6 bases). The CDR3 spans 12 residues. The germline V and J ends were trimmed by 7 bases and 15 bases, with 22 bases remaining between them. Germline CDR1 SQVTM, CDR2 ANQGSEA. CDR3 sequence: CSAVTGEDEGFF. The CDR3 DNA follows: TGCAGCGCCGTAACGGGGGAGGATGAGGGGTTCTTC.

This clonotype was observed at least ten times. V is TRBV20-1 and J is TRBJ2-3; 9 nucleotides line up with TRBD2. CDR3 size: 17 residues. Losses at the gene ends were 0 bases for V and 2 bases for J; bases not matched to a gene: 9. Germline CDR1 reads DFQATT; CDR2 reads SNEGSKA (reference sequence). The CDR3 sequence is CSARDWGLAGSTDTQYF. For the CDR3, the DNA is TGCAGTGCTAGAGATTGGGGGCTAGCGGGGTCCACAGATACGCAGTATTTT.

The J gene is TRBJ2-3, the V gene TRBV19; D is undetermined. Germline V lookup: CDR1 LNHDA, CDR2 SQIVND (reference sequence). V dropped 6 bases and J dropped 6 bases, with 13 bases sitting between them. The CDR3 sequence is 13 residues long. CDR3 amino acids: CASRHGRIDTQYF. The CDR3 DNA follows: TGTGCCAGTAGGCACGGACGGATTGATACGCAGTATTTT.

This clonotype has ten or more counts. The chain couples TRBV7-3 to TRBJ1-2; perhaps TRBD1 as D (5 bases). This CDR3 is built from 13 residues. Trimming took off 4 bases at V and 8 bases at J, with 14 bases between the two ends. Looked up from germline, CDR1 is SGHTA and CDR2 is FQGTGA. CDR3 loop: CASSSSGTGGYTF. DNA for the CDR3: TGTGCCAGCAGCTCATCCGGGACGGGAGGCTACACCTTC.

This clonotype has only a few counts. The rearrangement links TRBV3-1 to TRBJ1-6; tentatively, D is TRBD1 (5 bases). Per germline, CDR1 LGHDT and CDR2 YNNKEL (reference sequence). The CDR3 totals 16 residues. V lost 3 bases and J 11 bases, leaving 20 bases between the germline ends. In DNA, the CDR3 is TGTGCCAGCAGCCAGCCAAGTGGGACCTCGGGGACACCCCTCCACTTT. Protein sequence: CASSQPSGTSGTPLHF.

This clonotype has just a few counts. The CDR3 DNA is TGTGCCACCAGTGATTTCATCCGAGACAGGGAAGAGACCCAGTACTTC. It is translated as CATSDFIRDREETQYF. The V gene is TRBV24-1, the J gene TRBJ2-5, with 7 bases aligning to TRBD1. The germline V gene has CDR1 KGHDR and CDR2 SFDVKD. The CDR3 contains 16 residues. V shed 1 base, J shed 3 bases, and the junction held 7 bases outside the gene matches.

This clonotype was detected only a few times. V and J are TRBV11-2 and TRBJ2-7; 11 bases map to TRBD2. The CDR3 runs 20 residues. Germline CDR1 is SGHAT and CDR2 is FQNNGV. The trim removed 1 base at V and 3 bases at J, leaving 17 bases unmatched. In nucleotides, the CDR3 is TGTGCCAGCAGCTTAGTGTCCTTACGGGGCGCCGGGACTAGCGGCTACGAGCAGTACTTC. Residues: CASSLVSLRGAGTSGYEQYF.

The chain is built from TRBV12-3 or TRBV12-4 and TRBJ1-1, with TRBD1 matching over 7 bases. The length of the CDR3 is 13 residues. The V and J ends lost 6 bases and 6 bases, in that order; junction bases with no gene match: 7. In nucleotides, the CDR3 is TGTGCCAGCAGAGACAGGGTCATGTCTGAAGCTTTCTTT. Protein product: CASRDRVMSEAFF.

This clonotype has only a few counts. Relative to the germline gene, one junction end is altered; a read error may explain this. This sequence joins TRBV6-5 and TRBJ2-1, with TRBD2 identical over 8 bases. Germline CDR1 and CDR2: MNHEY and SVGAGI. The CDR3 runs 14 residues. The CDR3 sequence is CASSNSGLADEQFF. DNA for the CDR3: TGTGCCAGCAGTAACTCCGGACTAGCCGATGAGCAGTTCTTC.

There are a few counts of this clonotype. CDR3 loop: CASEGPGPSSYNEQFF. The CDR3 nucleotides are TGTGCCAGCGAAGGGCCAGGACCTAGCTCCTACAATGAGCAGTTCTTC. The rearrangement uses TRBV25-1 and TRBJ2-1; D is ambiguous. The CDR3 contains 16 residues. Trimming removed 8 bases from V and 0 bases from J, with 17 bases in between. Germline values: CDR1 MGHDK, CDR2 SYGVNS. Complete variable domain (other parts from reference TRBV25-1 and TRBJ2-1): EADIYQTPRYLVIGTGKKITLECSQTMGHDKMYWYQQDPGMELHLIHYSYGVNSTEKGDLSSESTVSRIRTEHFPLTLESARPSHTSQYLCASEGPGPSSYNEQFFGPGTRLTVL.

The V and J genes are TRBV27 and TRBJ2-2, with 10 bases aligning to TRBD1. V trimming: 8 bases; J trimming: 7 bases; junction bases outside the gene matches: 19. This CDR3 is built from 18 residues. CDR1 is MNHEY and CDR2 is SMNVEV in the germline V gene (reference sequence). For the CDR3, the DNA is TGTGCCAGCGCCCGACCTGGAGGCGGGACAGGGGATCACGGGGAGCTGTTTTTT. It translates to CASARPGGGTGDHGELFF.

This clonotype was observed many times. CDR3 residues: CSARTSSGVGTDTQYF. DNA for the CDR3: TGCAGTGCTAGAACAAGCAGCGGGGTAGGCACAGATACGCAGTATTTT. This chain links TRBV20-1 with TRBJ2-3, with TRBD2 matching 7 bases. Per germline, CDR1 DFQATT and CDR2 SNEGSKA (reference sequence). V was clipped by 2 bases and J by 1 base; unmatched bases: 9. The CDR3 is 16 amino acids.

The J gene is TRBJ2-2, the V gene TRBV12-3 or TRBV12-4, with TRBD1 as a possible D gene (5 bases). The ends were cut back, 7 bases at V and 4 bases at J, with 10 bases in the middle. This CDR3 is 13 amino acids long. CDR3 in DNA: TGTGCCAGCACTGGTCAGGGCACCGGGGAGCTGTTTTTT. Translation: CASTGQGTGELFF.

This clonotype was seen more than once but under ten times. This chain connects TRBV13 to TRBJ2-3; D call uncertain. V was clipped by 1 base and J by 0 bases, with 11 bases between them. The CDR3 is made up of 16 amino acids. The germline CDR1 and CDR2 sequences are PRHDT and FYEKMQ (reference sequence). CDR3 in amino acids: CASSLEVGASTDTQYF. CDR3 DNA: TGTGCCAGCAGCTTAGAAGTAGGAGCTAGCACAGATACGCAGTATTTT. Looking up the rest from reference TRBV13 and TRBJ2-3 gives the full variable domain: AAGVIQSPRHLIKEKRETATLKCYPIPRHDTVYWYQQGPGQDPQFLISFYEKMQSDKGSIPDRFSAQQFSDYHSELNMSSLELGDSALYFCASSLEVGASTDTQYFGPGTRLTVL.

V gene TRBV5-5 combines with J gene TRBJ2-2; D gene uncertain. V dropped 0 bases and J dropped 7 bases, with 10 bases sitting between them. The length of the CDR3 is 14 residues. Germline assignment: CDR1 SGHKS and CDR2 YYEKEE (reference sequence). The CDR3 nucleotides read TGTGCCAGCAGCTTGGGGCAGCTAAACGGGGAGCTGTTTTTT. This translates into CASSLGQLNGELFF.

This clonotype was recorded a few times. The chain employs TRBV15 and TRBJ2-1, with 8 bases fitting TRBD1. The germline gives CDR1 LNHNV, CDR2 YYDKDF (reference sequence). The CDR3 has 15 residues. V lost 0 bases, J lost 9 bases, and 7 bases stayed unmatched. Written as DNA, the CDR3 is TGTGCCACCAGCAGAGATTCGGACAGGGTCGGTGAGCAGTTCTTC. This gives the protein CATSRDSDRVGEQFF.

This clonotype was seen a few times. One junction end disagrees with the germline gene, perhaps due to a read error. The V gene is TRBV20-1, the J gene TRBJ1-5; D call uncertain. Germline V gene data show CDR1 as DFQATT and CDR2 as SNEGSKA (reference sequence). The CDR3 runs to 14 residues. The DNA of the CDR3 is TGCAGTGCTAGCGTCGCCATTAGCAGTCAGCCCCAGCATTTT. Encoded protein: CSASVAISSQPQHF.

The chain joins TRBV2 to TRBJ2-1, with TRBD2 identical over 11 bases. The V segment lost 6 bases and the J segment 6 bases; nucleotides outside the gene matches: 10. This CDR3 comprises 16 residues. CDR1 and CDR2 (germline): SNHLY, FYNNEI. CDR3 in amino acids: CASRDLGLAESNEQFF. CDR3 sequence (DNA): TGTGCCAGCAGAGATCTGGGACTAGCGGAGTCCAATGAGCAGTTCTTC.

This clonotype was detected a few times. J is TRBJ1-2 and V is TRBV5-1; a possible D gene is TRBD1 (5 bases). The germline CDR1 and CDR2 sequences are SGHRS and YFSETQ. Trimming left V 4 bases short and J 0 bases short, with 10 bases between. The CDR3 sequence is 14 residues long. CDR3 DNA: TGCGCCAGCAGCCAGGGACCGTCTAACTATGGCTACACCTTC. Translated, it gives CASSQGPSNYGYTF.